Shown below are 13 T cell receptor beta chains from a single sample sequenced in a study of radiation and T cells in renal cell carcinoma. TCRdb's copy holds only in-frame clones and misses some; the assay was immunoSEQ multiplex PCR. This table has roughly 92,000 clones, 70% to 85% appearing once. The sample's time point: blood 4 weeks post-SBRT, at nephrectomy. Indicated treatment: 15 Gy SBRT to primary tumor, nephrectomy 4 weeks later. The specimen comprised blood, sampled from a patient whose treatment included radiotherapy and nephrectomy. These receptor sequences come from a man aged 55 to 70 with renal cell carcinoma.

This chain joins TRBV5-1 and TRBJ1-2; D is unresolved. The CDR3 is made up of 14 amino acids. Germline assignment: CDR1 SGHRS and CDR2 YFSETQ. V lost 4 bases to trimming and J lost 4 bases, with 14 bases between them. The CDR3 loop reads CASSPPGGPYGYTF. The CDR3, as DNA: TGCGCCAGCAGCCCTCCAGGAGGGCCCTATGGCTACACCTTC.

This chain links TRBV20-1 with TRBJ1-1; D perhaps matches TRBD1 (5 bases). Germline V CDR1 and CDR2: DFQATT, SNEGSKA (reference sequence). V was pared by 2 bases and J by 8 bases, with 9 bases between. CDR3 length: 11 residues. CDR3 nucleotide sequence: TGCAGTGCTAGACGGGACGTAGAAGCTTTCTTT. It yields the protein CSARRDVEAFF.

J is TRBJ1-1 and V is TRBV5-1; D is uncertain. CDR1 and CDR2 (germline): SGHRS, YFSETQ. Trimming removed 0 bases at V and 1 base at J, with 10 bases between. The CDR3 is 15 amino acids. The CDR3 nucleotides are TGCGCCAGCAGCTTGGCCGGGTGGCGGAACACTGAAGCTTTCTTT. Protein product: CASSLAGWRNTEAFF.

This chain joins TRBV30 and TRBJ1-2; 7 nucleotides line up with TRBD1. The CDR3 loop spans 15 amino acids. Germline V lookup: CDR1 GTSNPN, CDR2 SVGIG (reference sequence). V lost 2 bases to trimming and J lost 4 bases; unmatched junction nucleotides: 10. The CDR3 DNA is TGTGCCTGGAGTCAGGGGGGGGCACTGAGCTATGGCTACACCTTC. This sequence encodes CAWSQGGALSYGYTF.

This chain connects TRBV15 to TRBJ1-4; 7 bases align to TRBD1. This CDR3 is 18 amino acids long. With V trimmed by 0 bases and J by 2 bases, 9 bases remained unmatched. Germline V gene sequence: CDR1 LNHNV, CDR2 YYDKDF (reference sequence). The CDR3: CATSREVVRGQTNEKLFF. CDR3 in DNA: TGTGCCACCAGCAGAGAAGTGGTTCGGGGACAGACTAATGAAAAACTGTTTTTT.

A few counts support this clone. The chain links TRBV6-5 to TRBJ2-1; D uncertain. The CDR3 runs to 13 residues. CDR1 and CDR2 (germline): MNHEY, SVGAGI. V was clipped by 0 bases and J by 4 bases, with 4 bases between them. CDR3 sequence reads: CASSYSTYNEQFF. Here the CDR3 DNA reads TGTGCCAGCAGTTACTCGACATACAATGAGCAGTTCTTC.

This clone was observed a handful of times. The chain employs TRBV29-1 and TRBJ2-1, with a tentative D call TRBD2 (6 bases). This CDR3 comprises 16 residues. Trimming pared 0 bases from V and 5 bases from J, leaving 17 bases between. Germline V gives CDR1 SQVTM, CDR2 ANQGSEA. CDR3 nucleotides: TGCAGCGTTGAAGATCTCCCTAGCGTCCTGGACAATGAGCAGTTCTTC. Amino acids: CSVEDLPSVLDNEQFF.

The V and J genes are TRBV10-1 and TRBJ2-2; D not resolved. The CDR3 has 16 residues. Between the trimmed V and J ends, which lost 3 bases and 6 bases, there was a span of 17 bases. Germline loops: CDR1 WNHNN, CDR2 SYGVQD (reference sequence). This CDR3 reads CASSDRDGLKPGELFF. The CDR3 nucleotides are TGCGCCAGCAGTGACCGAGACGGGCTAAAACCCGGGGAGCTGTTTTTT.

This clone came up a few times. The genes are TRBV2 and TRBJ1-5, with D hard to call. The CDR3 length is 14 residues. Per the germline V gene, CDR1 is SNHLY and CDR2 is FYNNEI. V was pared by 4 bases and J by 0 bases, with 7 bases between. The CDR3 region has the DNA TGTGCCAGCAGTGTGTGGATTAGCAATCAGCCCCAGCATTTT. It translates to CASSVWISNQPQHF. The full variable domain, completed using reference TRBV2 and TRBJ1-5, is EPEVTQTPSHQVTQMGQEVILRCVPISNHLYFYWYRQILGQKVEFLVSFYNNEISEKSEIFDDQFSVERPDGSNFTLKIRSTKLEDSAMYFCASSVWISNQPQHFGDGTRLSIL.

The chain has TRBV5-5 and TRBJ2-7, with D uncertain. CDR1 is SGHKS, CDR2 YYEKEE, per germline (reference sequence). Trimming stripped 0 bases from V and 2 bases from J, with 12 bases between. CDR3 size: 15 residues. CDR3 loop: CASSLEGWATYEQYF. The CDR3 DNA reads as TGTGCCAGCAGCTTGGAAGGTTGGGCGACCTACGAGCAGTACTTC.

This chain connects TRBV30 to TRBJ1-5; D is uncertain. The CDR3 has 14 amino acids. Trimming pared 4 bases from V and 4 bases from J, leaving 14 bases between. The V gene's germline CDR1 is GTSNPN and CDR2 SVGIG (reference sequence). CDR3 sequence: CAWTGNGVNQPQHF. CDR3 in DNA: TGTGCCTGGACGGGTAACGGGGTGAATCAGCCCCAGCATTTT.

The chain links TRBV2 to TRBJ1-1, with D maybe TRBD1 (6 bases). Germline V gene sequence: CDR1 SNHLY, CDR2 FYNNEI. The CDR3 is 13 amino acids. V was shortened by 11 bases and J by 1 base, with 14 bases between the two germline ends. In DNA, the CDR3 is TGTGCCCGCGGGGGGCGCCGGAACACTGAAGCTTTCTTT. This translates into CARGGRRNTEAFF.

This clone was detected a few times. The chain recombines TRBV9 with TRBJ2-7; D unclear. Germline lookup yields CDR1 SGDLS and CDR2 YYNGEE. This CDR3 region has 14 residues. V dropped 1 base and J dropped 4 bases, with 12 bases sitting between them. The DNA of the CDR3 is TGTGCCAGCAGCGTACGGTTCGAGTCGTACGAGCAGTACTTC. Amino acid sequence: CASSVRFESYEQYF.